These 5 T cell receptor beta chains came from one sample sequenced in a study of response to subunit inactivated influenza vaccine. Via MiXCR, TCRdb re-called the RT-PCR reads, giving one row per CDR3 protein. The repertoire holds more than 400,000 distinct CDR3 sequences, approximately 6.9% seen once, with about an eighth in the top ten. The input for sequencing was PBMCs from blood, taken roughly 24 months after vaccination. All receptors come from a man between 50 and 75 years old who received an inactivated influenza vaccine.

This clonotype has only a few counts. The chain carries TRBV4-2 and TRBJ2-1, with D maybe TRBD1 (5 bases). The length of the CDR3 is 17 residues. V was trimmed by 0 bases and J by 1 base, leaving 13 bases between them. Per germline, CDR1 LGHNA and CDR2 YNFKEQ. The CDR3 region has the DNA TGTGCCAGCAGCCAAGAGGGGCAGATCTCATCCTACAATGAGCAGTTCTTC. Translated: CASSQEGQISSYNEQFF.

This clonotype was seen only a few times. This rearrangement joins TRBV7-3 to TRBJ2-5; no reliable D call. CDR1 is SGHTA and CDR2 is FQGTGA in the germline V gene. This CDR3 comprises 13 residues. The V end was cut by 2 bases, the J end by 5 bases, with 9 bases between. The CDR3 sequence is CASSLGVSETQYF. Here the CDR3 DNA reads TGTGCCAGCAGCTTAGGTGTAAGCGAGACCCAGTACTTC.

The rearrangement links TRBV5-5 to TRBJ2-5; the match to TRBD2 covers 8 bases. V dropped 0 bases and J dropped 4; count of bases not matched to a gene: 5. Germline CDR1 is SGHKS and CDR2 is YYEKEE (reference sequence). The CDR3 consists of 15 residues. In DNA form, the CDR3 reads TGTGCCAGCAGCTTGGCGGGACTAGAGGGAGAGACCCAGTACTTC. Its translation: CASSLAGLEGETQYF.

The chain joins TRBV4-3 to TRBJ1-6, with no clear D. The V gene's germline CDR1 is LGHNA and CDR2 YSLEER. The CDR3 length is 16 residues. V dropped 2 bases and J dropped 5 bases, with 13 bases sitting between them. The CDR3 protein is CASSQWPLPNNSPLHF. The CDR3, as DNA: TGCGCCAGCAGCCAATGGCCACTTCCCAATAATTCACCCCTCCACTTT.

The chain employs TRBV6-1 and TRBJ2-3; D call uncertain. Germline CDR1 and CDR2: MNHNS and SASEGT. V was clipped by 8 bases and J by 1 base, with 16 bases between them. This CDR3 is built from 15 residues. Here the CDR3 reads CASRPWLRGTDTQYF. The DNA of the CDR3 is TGTGCCAGCCGGCCGTGGCTTCGGGGCACAGATACGCAGTATTTT.